This T cell receptor beta chain was observed in a study of cytomegalovirus exposure and HLA in healthy donors. Study-wide results and caveats: In a later analysis, at a false discovery rate of 0.05, under 20,000 TCR beta sequences were associated with HLA alleles.

Concerning this clone itself: Antigen specificity is unknown.

PCR involved 60 Vbeta and 13 Jbeta primers. Assay: immunoSEQ multiplex PCR; the TCRdb copy retains only in-frame clones and omits some. Of about 110,000 clones detected, about 70% appear once; the ten largest clones hold around 10%. Per the germline V gene, CDR1 is SGHVS and CDR2 is FQNEAQ. Trimming removed 1 base at V and 4 bases at J, with 11 bases between. CDR3 length: 15 amino acids. The sample was PBMCs. The source is a man aged 25-45 years in good health and CMV-seropositive. The chain combines TRBV7-8 with TRBJ1-3; D may be TRBD1 (5 bases). CDR3 coding DNA: TGTGCCAGCAGCTTAGATCAGGGTAGAGGAAACACCATATATTTT. Protein: CASSLDQGRGNTIYF.